These T cell receptor beta chains were read from a single sample in a study of blood T cell repertoires in COVID-19. Profiled with immunoSEQ multiplex PCR; TCRdb holds only in-frame clones, not every one. Among about 51,000 clones listed, around 83% were seen once. Sequencing was carried out using peripheral blood. These receptors originate from a man aged 80 or over with active COVID-19. CDR3s include the opening cysteine and the closing phenylalanine or tryptophan. D genes are given only for firm matches. Not every row has a clone size; where given, it reads once, few, many or a size class.

clone_size j_call v_call d_call cdr3_aa cdr3_nt
NA TRBJ2-7 TRBV11-1 NA CASSLGAGDEQYF TGTGCCAGCAGCTTAGGGGCCGGGGACGAGCAGTACTTC
NA TRBJ2-7 TRBV29-1 NA CSVEQGSYEQYF TGCAGCGTTGAGCAGGGATCCTACGAGCAGTACTTC
NA TRBJ2-5 TRBV5-1 TRBD1 CASSFGAQGDQETQYF TGCGCCAGCAGCTTTGGGGCTCAGGGGGATCAAGAGACCCAGTACTTC
NA TRBJ2-1 TRBV7-2 TRBD2 CASSLVGLAGGNYNEQFF TGTGCCAGCAGCTTAGTGGGACTAGCGGGAGGGAATTACAATGAGCAGTTCTTC
once TRBJ1-4 TRBV30 NA CAWSGRGDTTNEKLFF TGTGCCTGGAGTGGTCGAGGGGACACAACTAATGAAAAACTGTTTTTT
NA TRBJ2-3 TRBV25-1 NA CASSPPPGRQGPDTQYF TGTGCCAGCAGTCCCCCTCCCGGGAGACAGGGCCCAGATACGCAGTATTTT
NA TRBJ2-1 TRBV6-2/TRBV6-3 TRBD1 CASSYSRQGYNEQFF TGTGCCAGCAGTTACTCCCGACAGGGATACAATGAGCAGTTCTTC
NA TRBJ1-6 TRBV6-5 NA CASTISNSPLHF TGTGCCAGCACTATTTCTAATTCACCCCTCCACTTT
NA TRBJ1-2 TRBV2 TRBD1 CASSGLRTGEGYTF TGTGCCAGCAGTGGCCTTCGGACAGGGGAAGGCTACACCTTC
NA TRBJ2-5 TRBV28 TRBD1 CASSPGTGGWETQYF TGTGCCAGCAGTCCGGGGACAGGGGGATGGGAGACCCAGTACTTC
NA TRBJ1-1 TRBV9 TRBD1 CASSGGQRLNTEAFF TGTGCCAGCAGCGGGGGACAGCGCCTGAACACTGAAGCTTTCTTT
NA TRBJ2-5 TRBV3-1/TRBV3-2 NA CASSQSTVQETQYF TGTGCCAGCAGCCAGTCGACTGTACAAGAGACCCAGTACTTC
once TRBJ2-5 TRBV6-2/TRBV6-3 TRBD1 CASSLGTGGQETQYF TGTGCCAGCAGCCTCGGGACAGGGGGACAAGAGACCCAGTACTTC
NA TRBJ2-7 TRBV18 NA CASSPSVRQMMEQYF TGTGCCAGCTCACCTTCGGTTAGACAGATGATGGAGCAGTACTTC
NA TRBJ2-7 TRBV7-2 NA CASSPRVSYEQYF TGTGCCAGCAGCCCCAGGGTTTCCTACGAGCAGTACTTC
NA TRBJ2-3 TRBV19 TRBD1 CASSLRDRGTDTQYF TGTGCCAGTAGTCTCCGGGACAGGGGGACAGATACGCAGTATTTT
NA TRBJ2-2 TRBV5-6 TRBD2 CASSLAPSGTGELFF TGTGCCAGCAGCTTGGCTCCTAGCGGCACCGGGGAGCTGTTTTTT
NA TRBJ2-5 TRBV9 NA CASSGGAVQETQYF TGTGCCAGCAGCGGTGGGGCAGTTCAAGAGACCCAGTACTTC
many TRBJ1-1 TRBV2 NA CASSRQASNTEAFF TGTGCCAGCAGCCGACAGGCTTCGAACACTGAAGCTTTCTTT